Listed here are 9 T cell receptor beta chains from one sample, sequenced in a study of blood T cell repertoires in COVID-19. Sequencing used immunoSEQ multiplex PCR; TCRdb keeps in-frame clones, though not all of them. The table includes over 50,000 clones, around 90% detected once. Sequencing was done on a sample of peripheral blood. The receptors stem from a human donor with active COVID-19. The donor label of this sample is uncertain.

The gene calls are TRBV29-1 and TRBJ2-3, with D maybe TRBD2 (7 bases). Trimming removed 6 bases from V and 5 bases from J, with 18 bases in between. The germline gives CDR1 SQVTM, CDR2 ANQGSEA. The CDR3 is 14 residues long. CDR3: CSVQSAGAGDTQYF. The DNA of the CDR3 is TGCAGCGTCCAGTCCGCGGGGGCCGGAGATACGCAGTATTTT.

V is TRBV2 and J is TRBJ1-1, with D tentatively TRBD1 (5 bases). With 8 bases removed from V and 6 bases from J, the gap between germline ends came to 13 bases. CDR3 length equals 12 residues. Germline V gene lookup returns CDR1 SNHLY and CDR2 FYNNEI. Here the CDR3 reads CASGGGKAEAFF. CDR3 in DNA: TGTGCCAGCGGGGGGGGGAAGGCTGAAGCTTTCTTT. The full variable domain, its missing parts supplied by reference TRBV2 and TRBJ1-1, is EPEVTQTPSHQVTQMGQEVILRCVPISNHLYFYWYRQILGQKVEFLVSFYNNEISEKSEIFDDQFSVERPDGSNFTLKIRSTKLEDSAMYFCASGGGKAEAFFGQGTRLTVV.

The chain is built from TRBV9 and TRBJ1-6; maybe TRBD1 (6 bases). Per the germline V gene, CDR1 is SGDLS and CDR2 is YYNGEE. Trimming left V 4 bases short and J 0 bases short, with 11 bases between. This CDR3 comprises 16 residues. The CDR3 bases are TGTGCCAGCAGCCCCAGGGGCAGCTCCTATAATTCACCCCTCCACTTT. Its translation: CASSPRGSSYNSPLHF.

The J gene is TRBJ1-5, the V gene TRBV27; weak D call: TRBD1 (6 bases). The ends were cut back, 4 bases at V and 0 bases at J, with 19 bases in the middle. Germline V gene lookup returns CDR1 MNHEY and CDR2 SMNVEV (reference sequence). The length of the CDR3 is 18 residues. As DNA, the CDR3 is TGTGCCAGCAGTTCGAGGCAGGGGACCTTTTATAGCAATCAGCCCCAGCATTTT. It translates to CASSSRQGTFYSNQPQHF.

This CDR3 reads CASSLQDRANTGELFF. In nucleotides, the CDR3 is TGTGCCAGCAGCTTACAGGACAGGGCGAACACCGGGGAGCTGTTTTTT. The chain uses TRBV7-6 and TRBJ2-2; 8 bases map to TRBD1. CDR3 length equals 16 residues. Germline V CDR1 and CDR2: SGHVS, FNYEAQ. Losses at the gene ends were 2 bases for V and 0 bases for J; bases not matched to a gene: 2.

This clone came up a few times. The chain is built from TRBV5-1 and TRBJ1-5; possibly TRBD1 for D (6 bases). The germline V and J ends were trimmed by 0 bases and 4 bases, with 11 bases remaining between them. The CDR3 consists of 15 residues. Per germline, CDR1 SGHRS and CDR2 YFSETQ. CDR3 in amino acids: CASSLDGGGNQPQHF. CDR3 in DNA: TGCGCCAGCAGCTTGGATGGGGGCGGGAATCAGCCCCAGCATTTT.

This chain connects TRBV11-2 to TRBJ2-7; D unclear. The CDR3 contains 14 residues. Germline assignment: CDR1 SGHAT and CDR2 FQNNGV. Trimming pared 1 base from V and 6 bases from J, leaving 13 bases between. The CDR3 nucleotides read TGTGCCAGCAGCTTAGGACTTTCAGCCGGCGAGCAGTACTTC. It yields the protein CASSLGLSAGEQYF.

The chain has TRBV28 and TRBJ1-6, with 11 bases identical to TRBD1. The length of the CDR3 is 18 residues. Germline CDR1 MDHEN, CDR2 SYDVKM. Trimming removed 10 bases from V and 0 bases from J; junction bases left unmatched: 11. The chain's CDR3 is CATSGQGAFYSYNSPLHF. CDR3 nucleotides: TGTGCCACCTCCGGACAGGGGGCATTCTACTCCTATAATTCACCCCTCCACTTT.

The rearrangement uses TRBV13 and TRBJ2-5; D might be TRBD1 (6 bases). The CDR3 covers 17 residues. CDR1 is PRHDT and CDR2 is FYEKMQ in the germline V gene (reference sequence). V lost 6 bases to trimming and J lost 5 bases, with 25 bases between them. CDR3: CASSPPSPDRLRETQYF. Written as DNA, the CDR3 is TGTGCCAGCAGTCCCCCATCACCCGACAGGCTCCGGGAGACCCAGTACTTC.